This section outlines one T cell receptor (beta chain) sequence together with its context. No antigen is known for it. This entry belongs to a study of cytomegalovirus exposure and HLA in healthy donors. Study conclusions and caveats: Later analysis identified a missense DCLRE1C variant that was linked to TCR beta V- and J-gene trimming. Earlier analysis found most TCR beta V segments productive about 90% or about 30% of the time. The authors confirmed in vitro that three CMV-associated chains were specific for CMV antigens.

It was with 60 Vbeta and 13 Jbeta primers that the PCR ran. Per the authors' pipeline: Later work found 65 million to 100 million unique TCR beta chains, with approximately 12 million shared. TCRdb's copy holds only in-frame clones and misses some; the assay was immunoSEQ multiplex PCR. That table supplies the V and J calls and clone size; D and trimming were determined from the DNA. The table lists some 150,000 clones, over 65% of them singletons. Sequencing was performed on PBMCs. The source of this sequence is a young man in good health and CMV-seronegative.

The CDR3 nucleotides are TGTGCCAGCCGTTCTCCTGGACTAGCCGGAGAGACCCAGTACTTC. It codes for CASRSPGLAGETQYF. The chain joins TRBV28 to TRBJ2-5, with 8 bases identical to TRBD2. Trimming removed 8 bases from V and 4 bases from J; junction bases left unmatched: 12. CDR3 length: 15 residues. Germline CDR1 MDHEN, CDR2 SYDVKM. The full variable domain, completed using reference TRBV28 and TRBJ2-5, is DVKVTQSSRYLVKRTGEKVFLECVQDMDHENMFWYRQDPGLGLRLIYFSYDVKMKEKGDIPEGYSVSREKKERFSLILESASTNQTSMYLCASRSPGLAGETQYFGPGTRLLVL.